This is a list of T cell receptor beta chains from one sample in a study of Ad26.COV2.S vaccination and SARS-CoV-2 variants. The assay was immunoSEQ multiplex PCR, and TCRdb's table has in-frame clones only and misses some. The sample records approximately 360,000 clones, roughly 85% being singletons. The source was peripheral blood, collected in a trial of Ad26.COV2.S vaccine versus placebo. The receptors were sampled from a person aged 18 to 65 who received the Ad26.COV2.S COVID-19 vaccine or a placebo. CDR3s include the opening cysteine and the closing phenylalanine or tryptophan. D genes are given only for firm matches. Not all rows give a size; the values are once, few, many and, for expanded clones, a class.

j_call clone_size v_call d_call cdr3_aa cdr3_nt
TRBJ2-7 - TRBV12-3/TRBV12-4 - CASSFGQENEQYF TGTGCCAGCAGTTTCGGGCAGGAGAACGAGCAGTACTTC
TRBJ1-5 few TRBV24-1 - CATSEGGFNQPQHF TGTGCCACCAGTGAAGGTGGGTTCAATCAGCCCCAGCATTTT
TRBJ1-3 few TRBV5-8 - CASSLALKRTIYF TGTGCCAGCAGCTTGGCGCTCAAGCGGACCATATATTTT
TRBJ1-2 - TRBV5-1 - CASSTTGSGDGYTF TGCGCCAGCAGCACTACAGGGTCTGGGGATGGCTACACCTTC
TRBJ1-5 - TRBV21-1 - CASSKDWIYNQPQHF TGTGCCAGCAGCAAAGATTGGATCTACAATCAGCCCCAGCATTTT
TRBJ1-1 few TRBV6-2/TRBV6-3 - CASSYSRTTQNTEAFF TGTGCCAGCAGTTACTCCCGGACAACTCAGAACACTGAAGCTTTCTTT
TRBJ1-1 - TRBV10-1 - CASRPSGDTEAFF TGCGCCAGCAGGCCCTCCGGAGACACTGAAGCTTTCTTT
TRBJ2-7 - TRBV11-3 - CASSFSAHYEQYF TGTGCCAGCAGCTTTAGCGCACACTACGAGCAGTACTTC
TRBJ2-3 - TRBV7-9 TRBD2 CASSGGTSGRTDTQYF TGTGCCAGCAGCGGGGGGACTAGCGGGCGCACAGATACGCAGTATTTT
TRBJ1-2 once TRBV27 - CASRGWGGYGYTF TGTGCCAGCAGAGGGTGGGGGGGCTATGGCTACACCTTC
TRBJ1-1 - TRBV4-1 TRBD1 CASSRSGGTEAFF TGCGCCAGCAGCCGTTCAGGGGGCACTGAAGCTTTCTTT
TRBJ1-4 - TRBV7-8 TRBD1 CASSLVGQTNEKLFF TGTGCCAGCAGCTTAGTGGGACAGACCAATGAAAAACTGTTTTTT
TRBJ1-2 many TRBV4-3 TRBD1 CASSQPGTGAQGGGYTF TGCGCCAGCAGCCAACCCGGGACAGGGGCCCAAGGCGGCGGCTACACCTTC
TRBJ1-3 - TRBV28 - CASSLSQGVRNTIYF TGTGCCAGCAGCCTTTCACAGGGAGTCAGAAACACCATATATTTT
TRBJ2-7 - TRBV6-5 - CASYGYYEQYF TGTGCCAGCTACGGTTATTACGAGCAGTACTTC
TRBJ1-2 - TRBV7-8 - CASSANRDAANYGYTF TGTGCCAGCAGCGCAAACAGGGACGCGGCTAACTATGGCTACACCTTC
TRBJ1-1 - TRBV7-9 - CASSPGPQGSFF TGTGCCAGCAGCCCGGGGCCGCAGGGTTCTTTCTTT
TRBJ1-5 - TRBV6-5 - CASSYSGGFGQPQHF TGTGCCAGCAGTTACTCGGGGGGGTTTGGTCAGCCCCAGCATTTT
TRBJ1-1 - TRBV7-9 - CASSLAGIGATEAFF TGTGCCAGCAGCTTAGCAGGGATTGGGGCGACTGAAGCTTTCTTT
TRBJ1-4 - TRBV5-1 - CASSLDWRTLFF TGCGCCAGCAGCTTGGATTGGAGGACTCTGTTTTTT
TRBJ1-1 - TRBV7-9 - CASSLDMVGRTFF TGTGCCAGCAGCTTAGATATGGTGGGGAGAACTTTCTTT
TRBJ2-6 - TRBV5-8 - CASSRNSGANVLTF TGTGCCAGCAGCCGAAACTCTGGGGCCAACGTCCTGACTTTC
TRBJ2-1 - TRBV5-1 TRBD2 CASSHGLADYNEQFF TGCGCCAGCAGCCATGGACTAGCGGATTACAATGAGCAGTTCTTC
TRBJ1-6 - TRBV19 TRBD1 CASRQGYSPLHF TGTGCCAGCCGACAGGGTTATTCACCCCTCCACTTT
TRBJ2-1 once TRBV6-2/TRBV6-3 TRBD2 CASSSGTSGPRWRQFF TGTGCCAGCAGTTCTGGGACTAGCGGTCCCCGTTGGAGGCAGTTCTTC
TRBJ1-1 - TRBV4-2 - CASRGTQNTEAFF TGTGCCAGCAGAGGGACCCAGAACACTGAAGCTTTCTTT
TRBJ2-3 - TRBV5-1 - CASSLAWGFSDTQYF TGCGCCAGCAGCTTGGCTTGGGGTTTCTCAGATACGCAGTATTTT
TRBJ2-2 - TRBV7-3 - CASSLHGAPGELFF TGTGCCAGCAGCTTACACGGGGCTCCCGGGGAGCTGTTTTTT
TRBJ1-3 once TRBV5-6 - CASSLAGTGNTIYF TGTGCCAGCAGCTTGGCGGGGACTGGAAACACCATATATTTT
TRBJ1-2 few TRBV14 TRBD1 CASSQASGQGGGYTF TGTGCCAGCAGCCAAGCCTCGGGACAGGGCGGCGGCTACACCTTC
TRBJ1-2 once TRBV7-9 TRBD1 CASSLLQGGYGYTF TGTGCCAGCAGCTTGTTACAGGGGGGATATGGCTACACCTTC
TRBJ1-3 - TRBV9 - CASSAASYSSSGNTIYF TGTGCCAGCAGCGCAGCGTCGTATAGCAGCTCTGGAAACACCATATATTTT
TRBJ2-7 - TRBV19 TRBD1 CASSHPGGTGKNEQYF TGTGCCAGTAGCCATCCGGGCGGGACAGGGAAGAACGAGCAGTACTTC
TRBJ1-2 - TRBV6-2/TRBV6-3 TRBD1 CASSPGDSTLANYGYTF TGTGCCAGCAGTCCGGGGGACAGCACCCTAGCTAACTATGGCTACACCTTC
TRBJ2-7 once TRBV27 - CASRTPDNVYEQYF TGTGCCAGCCGAACCCCGGACAACGTTTACGAGCAGTACTTC
TRBJ2-7 - TRBV6-5 - CASSYGTTYEQYF TGTGCCAGCAGTTACGGGACCACCTACGAGCAGTACTTC
TRBJ2-1 - TRBV15 - CATSRGGALENEQFF TGTGCCACCAGCAGAGGGGGGGCCTTGGAGAATGAGCAGTTCTTC
TRBJ1-1 - TRBV7-9 - CASSALTRNTEAFF TGTGCCAGCAGCGCCTTGACAAGGAACACTGAAGCTTTCTTT
TRBJ1-1 - TRBV4-2 - CASSQEGHGGLMNTEAFF TGTGCCAGCAGCCAAGAAGGGCACGGGGGCCTCATGAACACTGAAGCTTTCTTT
TRBJ1-5 - TRBV28 - CASSSWGGAHEEQPQHF TGTGCCAGCAGCTCCTGGGGGGGGGCGCACGAAGAACAGCCCCAGCATTTT
TRBJ2-1 - TRBV11-2 - CASSLGSATHNEQFF TGTGCCAGCAGCTTAGGTTCGGCCACGCACAATGAGCAGTTCTTC
TRBJ2-3 - TRBV9 TRBD2 CASSEGGTSGRRDTQYF TGTGCCAGCAGCGAGGGAGGGACTAGCGGGAGGCGAGATACGCAGTATTTT
TRBJ1-2 - TRBV9 - CASSPRGSLLGHGYTF TGTGCCAGCAGCCCGAGGGGGTCCCTCCTCGGGCATGGCTACACCTTC
TRBJ2-7 - TRBV6-1 TRBD2 CASSGPSSGGAYEQYF TGTGCCAGCAGTGGACCATCTAGCGGGGGGGCCTACGAGCAGTACTTC
TRBJ2-5 - TRBV6-5 TRBD1 CASIGQGVRETQYF TGTGCCAGCATAGGGCAGGGGGTCCGAGAGACCCAGTACTTC
TRBJ2-7 few TRBV27 TRBD1 CASSTRQGTGQYF TGTGCCAGCAGTACTCGACAGGGAACGGGCCAGTACTTC
TRBJ2-2 - TRBV7-8 - CASSSFNTGELFF TGTGCCAGCAGCTCCTTTAACACCGGGGAGCTGTTTTTT
TRBJ2-1 once TRBV11-2 - CASSLGSGSYNEQFF TGTGCCAGCAGCTTAGGCAGCGGGTCCTACAATGAGCAGTTCTTC
TRBJ1-1 - TRBV7-3 TRBD1 CASSYGTANTEAFF TGTGCCAGCAGCTATGGGACAGCGAACACTGAAGCTTTCTTT
TRBJ2-3 few TRBV5-4 TRBD1 CASSLYRGKDTQYF TGTGCCAGCAGCTTATACAGGGGCAAGGATACGCAGTATTTT
TRBJ1-6 - TRBV5-5 - CASRHMRDGYNSPLHF TGTGCCAGCAGACACATGCGGGACGGTTATAATTCACCCCTCCACTTT
TRBJ2-1 - TRBV19 - CASSIEGTWYNEQFF TGTGCCAGTAGTATTGAGGGGACCTGGTACAATGAGCAGTTCTTC
TRBJ2-7 - TRBV7-2 TRBD1 CASRLTGGVYEQYF TGTGCCAGCAGACTCACAGGGGGCGTATACGAGCAGTACTTC
TRBJ1-2 - TRBV2 - CASRGANYGYTF TGTGCCAGCAGGGGGGCGAACTATGGCTACACCTTC
TRBJ1-2 few TRBV27 TRBD1 CASSPHIQGADGYTF TGTGCCAGCAGTCCACACATACAGGGGGCAGATGGCTACACCTTC